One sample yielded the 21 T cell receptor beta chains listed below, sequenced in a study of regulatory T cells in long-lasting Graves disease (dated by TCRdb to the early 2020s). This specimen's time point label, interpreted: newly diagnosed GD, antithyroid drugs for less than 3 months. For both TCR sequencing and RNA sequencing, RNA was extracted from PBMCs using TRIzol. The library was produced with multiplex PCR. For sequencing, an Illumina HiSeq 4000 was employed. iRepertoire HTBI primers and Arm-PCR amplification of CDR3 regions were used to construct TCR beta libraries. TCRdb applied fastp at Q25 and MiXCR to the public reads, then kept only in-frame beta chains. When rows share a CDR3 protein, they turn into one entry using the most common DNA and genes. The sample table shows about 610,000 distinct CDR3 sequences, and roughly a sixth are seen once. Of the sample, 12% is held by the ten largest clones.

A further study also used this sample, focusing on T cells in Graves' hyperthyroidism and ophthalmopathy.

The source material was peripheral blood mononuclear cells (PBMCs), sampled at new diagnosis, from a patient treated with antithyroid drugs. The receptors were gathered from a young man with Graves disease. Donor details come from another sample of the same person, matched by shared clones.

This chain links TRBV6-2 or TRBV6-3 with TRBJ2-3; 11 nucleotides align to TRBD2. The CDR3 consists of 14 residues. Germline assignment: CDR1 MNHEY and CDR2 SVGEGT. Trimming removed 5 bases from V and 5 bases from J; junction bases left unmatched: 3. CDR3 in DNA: TGTGCCAGCAGTGAACTAGCGGGAGTAGATACGCAGTATTTT. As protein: CASSELAGVDTQYF.

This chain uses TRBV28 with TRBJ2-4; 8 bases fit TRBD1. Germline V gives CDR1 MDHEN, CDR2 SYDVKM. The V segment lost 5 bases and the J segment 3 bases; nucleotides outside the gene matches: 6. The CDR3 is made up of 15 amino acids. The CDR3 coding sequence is TGTGCCAGCAGTGACCAGGGGGCGGGCAAAAACATTCAGTACTTC. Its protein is CASSDQGAGKNIQYF.

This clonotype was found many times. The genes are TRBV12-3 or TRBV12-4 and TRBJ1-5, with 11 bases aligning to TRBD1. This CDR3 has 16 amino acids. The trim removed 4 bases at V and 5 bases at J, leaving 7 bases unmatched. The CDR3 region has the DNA TGTGCCAGCAGTTATGGACCGGGACAGGGGGATCAGCCCCAGCATTTT. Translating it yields CASSYGPGQGDQPQHF.

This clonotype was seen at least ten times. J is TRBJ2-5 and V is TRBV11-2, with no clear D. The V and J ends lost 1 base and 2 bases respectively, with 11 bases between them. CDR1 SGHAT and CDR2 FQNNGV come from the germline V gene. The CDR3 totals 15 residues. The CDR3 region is CASSLAPARQETQYF. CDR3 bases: TGTGCCAGCAGCTTAGCCCCGGCCAGGCAAGAGACCCAGTACTTC.

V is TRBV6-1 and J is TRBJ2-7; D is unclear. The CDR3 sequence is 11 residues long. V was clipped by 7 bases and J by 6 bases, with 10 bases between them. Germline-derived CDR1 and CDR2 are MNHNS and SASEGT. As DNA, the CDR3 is TGTGCCAGCACCCCAAGCAGCGAGCAGTACTTC. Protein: CASTPSSEQYF.

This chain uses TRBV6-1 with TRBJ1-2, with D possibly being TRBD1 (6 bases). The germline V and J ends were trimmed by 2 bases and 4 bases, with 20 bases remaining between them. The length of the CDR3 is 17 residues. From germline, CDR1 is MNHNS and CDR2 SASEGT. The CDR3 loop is CASSERPGGPTPYGYTF. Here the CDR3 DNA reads TGTGCCAGCAGTGAACGGCCCGGGGGCCCCACTCCCTATGGCTACACCTTC.

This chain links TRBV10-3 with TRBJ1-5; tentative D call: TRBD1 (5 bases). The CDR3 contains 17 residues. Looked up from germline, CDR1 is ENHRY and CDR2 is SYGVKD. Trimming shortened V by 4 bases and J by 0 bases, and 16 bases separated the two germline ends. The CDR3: CAISVNRGPLSNQPQHF. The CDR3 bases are TGTGCCATCAGTGTGAACCGGGGCCCCCTTAGCAATCAGCCCCAGCATTTT.

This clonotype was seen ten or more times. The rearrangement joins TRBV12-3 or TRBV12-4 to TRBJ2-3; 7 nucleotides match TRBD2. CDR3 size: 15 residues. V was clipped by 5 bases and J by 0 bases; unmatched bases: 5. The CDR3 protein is CASSLKGGSTDTQYF. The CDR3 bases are TGTGCCAGCAGTCTAAAGGGAGGGAGCACAGATACGCAGTATTTT.

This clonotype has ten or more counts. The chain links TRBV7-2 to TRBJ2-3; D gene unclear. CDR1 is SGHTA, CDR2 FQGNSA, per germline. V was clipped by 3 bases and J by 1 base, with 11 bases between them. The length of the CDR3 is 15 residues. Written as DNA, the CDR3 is TGTGCCAGCAGCTTTCCCCCGCAGGGCACAGATACGCAGTATTTT. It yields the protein CASSFPPQGTDTQYF. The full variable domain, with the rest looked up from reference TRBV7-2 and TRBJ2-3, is GAGVSQSPSNKVTEKGKDVELRCDPISGHTALYWYRQSLGQGLEFLIYFQGNSAPDKSGLPSDRFSAERTGGSVSTLTIQRTQQEDSAVYLCASSFPPQGTDTQYFGPGTRLTVL.

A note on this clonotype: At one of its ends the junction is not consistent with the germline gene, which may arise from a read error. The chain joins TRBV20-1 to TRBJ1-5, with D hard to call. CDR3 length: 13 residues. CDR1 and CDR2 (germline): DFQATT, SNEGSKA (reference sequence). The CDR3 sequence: CSARSRSYQPPHF. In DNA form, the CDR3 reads TGCAGTGCTAGAAGTCGATCCTATCAGCCCCCGCATTTT.

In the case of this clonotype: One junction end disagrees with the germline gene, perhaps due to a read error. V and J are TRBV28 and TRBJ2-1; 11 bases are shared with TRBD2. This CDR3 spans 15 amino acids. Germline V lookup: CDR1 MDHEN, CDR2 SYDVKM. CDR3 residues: CASSRRLAGSNEQFF. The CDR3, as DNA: TGCGCCAGCAGCCGGCGACTAGCGGGATCCAATGAGCAGTTCTTC. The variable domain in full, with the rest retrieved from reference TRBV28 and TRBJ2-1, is DVKVTQSSRYLVKRTGEKVFLECVQDMDHENMFWYRQDPGLGLRLIYFSYDVKMKEKGDIPEGYSVSREKKERFSLILESASTNQTSMYLCASSRRLAGSNEQFFGPGTRLTVL.

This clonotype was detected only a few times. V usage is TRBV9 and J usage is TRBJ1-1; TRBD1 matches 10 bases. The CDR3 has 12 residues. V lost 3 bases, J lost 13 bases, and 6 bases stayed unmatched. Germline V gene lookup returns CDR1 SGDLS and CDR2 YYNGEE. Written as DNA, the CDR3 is TGTGCCAGCAGCGATTTTGGGACAGGGGTTTTCTTT. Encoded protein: CASSDFGTGVFF.

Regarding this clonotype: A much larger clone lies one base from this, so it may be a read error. Here the CDR3 reads CSAIVSGAYNEQFF. In DNA, the CDR3 is TGCAGTGCCATCGTAAGCGGGGCTTACAATGAGCAGTTCTTC. The chain links TRBV20-1 to TRBJ2-1, with TRBD2 identical over 7 bases. The CDR3 consists of 14 residues. Germline V gene sequence: CDR1 DFQATT, CDR2 SNEGSKA (reference sequence). Trimming cost V 6 bases and J 4 bases; bases outside gene matches: 9.

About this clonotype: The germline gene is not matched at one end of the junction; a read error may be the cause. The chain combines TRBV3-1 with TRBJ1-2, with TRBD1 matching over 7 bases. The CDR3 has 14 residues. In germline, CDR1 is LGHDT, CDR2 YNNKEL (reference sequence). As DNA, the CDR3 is TGTGCCAGCAGCCAAGACCCCACCGGGGACAGCGAGGTCTTC. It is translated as CASSQDPTGDSEVF.

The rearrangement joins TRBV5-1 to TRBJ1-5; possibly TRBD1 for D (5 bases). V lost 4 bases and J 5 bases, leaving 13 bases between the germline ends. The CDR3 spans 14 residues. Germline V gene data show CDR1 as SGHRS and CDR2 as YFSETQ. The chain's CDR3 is CASSPGGFDQPQHF. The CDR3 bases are TGCGCCAGCAGCCCTGGGGGGTTCGATCAGCCCCAGCATTTT.

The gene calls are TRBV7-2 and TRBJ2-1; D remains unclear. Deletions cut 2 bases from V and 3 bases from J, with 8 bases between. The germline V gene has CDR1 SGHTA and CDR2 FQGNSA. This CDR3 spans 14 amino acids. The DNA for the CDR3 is TGTGCCAGCAGCTTAACCTGGGACTACAATGAGCAGTTCTTC. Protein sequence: CASSLTWDYNEQFF.

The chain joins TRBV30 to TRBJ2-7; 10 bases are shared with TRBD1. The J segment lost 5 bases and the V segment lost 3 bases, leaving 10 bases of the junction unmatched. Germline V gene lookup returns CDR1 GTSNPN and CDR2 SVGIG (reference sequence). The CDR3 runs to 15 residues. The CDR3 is CAWSLTGGVADEQYF. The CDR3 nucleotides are TGTGCCTGGAGCCTGACAGGGGGCGTAGCCGACGAGCAGTACTTC.

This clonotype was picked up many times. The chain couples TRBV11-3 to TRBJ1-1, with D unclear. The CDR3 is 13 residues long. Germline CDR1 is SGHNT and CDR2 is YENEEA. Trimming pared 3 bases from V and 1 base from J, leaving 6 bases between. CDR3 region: CASSFQQNTEAFF. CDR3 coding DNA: TGTGCCAGCAGCTTCCAGCAGAACACTGAAGCTTTCTTT.

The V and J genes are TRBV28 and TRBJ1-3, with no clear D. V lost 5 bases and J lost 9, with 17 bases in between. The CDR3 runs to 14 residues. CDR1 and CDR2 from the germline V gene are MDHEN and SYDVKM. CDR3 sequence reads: CASSIYAVGVTIYF. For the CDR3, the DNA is TGTGCCAGCAGTATTTATGCCGTAGGAGTCACCATATATTTT.

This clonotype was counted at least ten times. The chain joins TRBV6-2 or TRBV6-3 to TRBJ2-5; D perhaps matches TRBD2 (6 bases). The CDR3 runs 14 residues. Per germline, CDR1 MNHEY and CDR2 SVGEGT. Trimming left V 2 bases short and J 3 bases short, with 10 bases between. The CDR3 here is CASSYGGSEETQYF. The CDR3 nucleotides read TGTGCCAGCAGTTACGGAGGGAGCGAAGAGACCCAGTACTTC.

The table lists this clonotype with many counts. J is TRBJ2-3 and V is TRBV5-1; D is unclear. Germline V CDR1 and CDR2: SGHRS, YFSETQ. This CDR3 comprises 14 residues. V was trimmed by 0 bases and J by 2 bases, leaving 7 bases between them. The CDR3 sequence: CASSLGTNTDTQYF. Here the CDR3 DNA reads TGCGCCAGCAGCTTGGGTACGAACACAGATACGCAGTATTTT.